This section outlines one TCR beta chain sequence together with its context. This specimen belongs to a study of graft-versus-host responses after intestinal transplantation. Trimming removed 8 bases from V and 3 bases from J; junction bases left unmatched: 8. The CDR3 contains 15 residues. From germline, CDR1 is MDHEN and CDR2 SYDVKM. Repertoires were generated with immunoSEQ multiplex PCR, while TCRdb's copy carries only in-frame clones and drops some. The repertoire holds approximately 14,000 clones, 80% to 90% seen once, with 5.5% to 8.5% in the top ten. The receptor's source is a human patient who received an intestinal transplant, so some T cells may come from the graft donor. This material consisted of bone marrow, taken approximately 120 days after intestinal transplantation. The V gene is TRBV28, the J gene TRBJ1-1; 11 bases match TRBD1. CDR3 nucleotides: TGTGCCAGCGGTTCTCCGGGACAGGGGGACACTGAAGCTTTCTTT. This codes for CASGSPGQGDTEAFF.